The present entry profiles one TCR beta chain with its context. The CDR3 contains 14 residues. CDR1 and CDR2 from the germline V gene are DFQATT and SNEGSKA (reference sequence). The junction had 7 bases not matched to a gene; V was cut back by 5 bases and J by 3 bases. The record originates from a study of T cells after yellow fever vaccination. TCRdb processed the 5' RACE reads anew with MiXCR; each CDR3 protein has one entry. The repertoire has about 630,000 distinct CDR3 sequences, 12% of them found once; the top ten carry under 15%. Specimen: PBMCs, collected on the day of the yellow fever booster vaccination. The sequence was obtained from a man younger than 45 who received the YFV17D yellow fever vaccine. V usage is TRBV20-1 and J usage is TRBJ2-1, with 7 bases aligning to TRBD1. CDR3 coding DNA: TGCAGTGCTGAAGACAGGGATCGCTACAATGAGCAGTTCTTC. This sequence encodes CSAEDRDRYNEQFF.